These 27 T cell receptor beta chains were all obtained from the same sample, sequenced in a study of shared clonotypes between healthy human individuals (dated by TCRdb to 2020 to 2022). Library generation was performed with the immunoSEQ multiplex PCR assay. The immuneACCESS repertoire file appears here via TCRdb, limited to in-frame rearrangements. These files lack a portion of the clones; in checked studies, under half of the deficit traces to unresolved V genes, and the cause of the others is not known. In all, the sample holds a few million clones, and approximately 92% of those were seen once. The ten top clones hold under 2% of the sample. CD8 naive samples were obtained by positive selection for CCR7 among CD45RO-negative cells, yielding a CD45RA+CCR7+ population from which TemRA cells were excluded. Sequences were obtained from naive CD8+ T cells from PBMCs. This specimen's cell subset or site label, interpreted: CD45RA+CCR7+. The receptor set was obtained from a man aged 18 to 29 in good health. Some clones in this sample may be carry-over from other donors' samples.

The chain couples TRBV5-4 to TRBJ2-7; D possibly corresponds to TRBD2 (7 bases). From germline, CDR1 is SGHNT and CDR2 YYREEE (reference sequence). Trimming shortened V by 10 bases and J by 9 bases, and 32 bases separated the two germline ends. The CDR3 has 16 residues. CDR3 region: CALGDQRSGGQRPQYF. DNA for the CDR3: TGTGCCCTTGGGGACCAGCGGTCGGGGGGACAACGGCCGCAGTACTTC. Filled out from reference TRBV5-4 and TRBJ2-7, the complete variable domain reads ETGVTQSPTHLIKTRGQQVTLRCSSQSGHNTVSWYQQALGQGPQFIFQYYREEENGRGNFPPRFSGLQFPNYSSELNVNALELDDSALYLCALGDQRSGGQRPQYFGPGTRLTVT.

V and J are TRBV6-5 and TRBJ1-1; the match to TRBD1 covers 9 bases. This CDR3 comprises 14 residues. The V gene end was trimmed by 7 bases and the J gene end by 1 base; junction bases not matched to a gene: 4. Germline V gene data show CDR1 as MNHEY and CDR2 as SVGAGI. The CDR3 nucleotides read TGTGCCAGCAATCCGGACAGGGGGAACACTGAAGCTTTCTTT. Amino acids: CASNPDRGNTEAFF.

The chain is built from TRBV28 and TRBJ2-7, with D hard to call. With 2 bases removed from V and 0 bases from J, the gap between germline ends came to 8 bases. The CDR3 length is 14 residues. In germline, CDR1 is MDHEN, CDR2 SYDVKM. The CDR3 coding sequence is TGTGCCAGCAGTTTAGATCACCGCTCCTACGAGCAGTACTTC. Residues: CASSLDHRSYEQYF.

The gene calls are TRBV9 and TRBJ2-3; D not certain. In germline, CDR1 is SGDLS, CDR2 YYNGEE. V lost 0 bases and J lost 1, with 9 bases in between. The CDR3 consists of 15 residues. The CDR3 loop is CASSVGFAGTDTQYF. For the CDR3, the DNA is TGTGCCAGCAGCGTAGGCTTCGCAGGCACAGATACGCAGTATTTT.

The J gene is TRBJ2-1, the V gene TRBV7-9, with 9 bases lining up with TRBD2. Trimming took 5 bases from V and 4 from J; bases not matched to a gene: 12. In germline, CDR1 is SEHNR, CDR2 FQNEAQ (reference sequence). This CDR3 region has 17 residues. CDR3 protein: CASSPRTLAGVYNEQFF. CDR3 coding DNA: TGTGCCAGCAGCCCACGAACATTAGCGGGAGTTTACAATGAGCAGTTCTTC.

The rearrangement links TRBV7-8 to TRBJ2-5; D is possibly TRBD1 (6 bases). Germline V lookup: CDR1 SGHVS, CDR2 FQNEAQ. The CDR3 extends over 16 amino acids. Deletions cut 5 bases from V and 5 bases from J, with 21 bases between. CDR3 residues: CASSPTRTGMTETQYF. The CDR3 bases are TGTGCCAGCAGCCCAACCCGTACAGGGATGACGGAGACCCAGTACTTC. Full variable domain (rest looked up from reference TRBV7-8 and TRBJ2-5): GAGVSQSPRYKVAKRGQDVALRCDPISGHVSLFWYQQALGQGPEFLTYFQNEAQLDKSGLPSDRFFAERPEGSVSTLKIQRTQQEDSAVYLCASSPTRTGMTETQYFGPGTRLLVL.

CDR3 sequence (DNA): TGTGCCAGCAGCGCGGGCTACAATGAGCAGTTCTTC. Translation gives CASSAGYNEQFF. The chain is built from TRBV5-6 and TRBJ2-1, with D possibly being TRBD2 (5 bases). The V gene lost 4 bases and the J gene lost 3 bases, with 5 bases spanning the gap. CDR1 and CDR2 (germline): SGHDT, YYEEEE. This CDR3 is built from 12 residues.

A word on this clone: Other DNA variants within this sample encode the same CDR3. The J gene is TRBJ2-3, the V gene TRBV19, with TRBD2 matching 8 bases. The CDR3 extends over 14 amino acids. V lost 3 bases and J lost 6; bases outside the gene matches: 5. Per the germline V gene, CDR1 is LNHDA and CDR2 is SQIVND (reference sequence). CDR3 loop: CASSIGLAGDTQYF. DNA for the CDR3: TGTGCCAGTAGTATTGGGCTAGCGGGCGATACGCAGTATTTT.

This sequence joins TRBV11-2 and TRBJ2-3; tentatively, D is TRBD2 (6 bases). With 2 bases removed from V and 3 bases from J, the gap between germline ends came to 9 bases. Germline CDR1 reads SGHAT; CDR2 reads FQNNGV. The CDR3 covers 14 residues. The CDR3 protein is CASSLWEETDTQYF. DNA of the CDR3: TGTGCCAGCAGCTTATGGGAGGAAACAGATACGCAGTATTTT.

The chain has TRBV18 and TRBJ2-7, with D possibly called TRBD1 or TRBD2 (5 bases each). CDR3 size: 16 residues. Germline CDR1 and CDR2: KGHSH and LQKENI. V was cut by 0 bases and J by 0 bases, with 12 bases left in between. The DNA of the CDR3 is TGTGCCAGCTCACCACCCGGTGGGGACCCCTCCTACGAGCAGTACTTC. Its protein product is CASSPPGGDPSYEQYF.

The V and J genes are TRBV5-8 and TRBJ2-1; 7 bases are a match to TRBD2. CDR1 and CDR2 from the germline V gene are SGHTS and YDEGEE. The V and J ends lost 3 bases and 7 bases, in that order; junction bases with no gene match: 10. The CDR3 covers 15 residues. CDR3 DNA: TGTGCCAGCAGCTGGACTAGGCGGGAGTCGAATGAGCAGTTCTTC. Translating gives CASSWTRRESNEQFF.

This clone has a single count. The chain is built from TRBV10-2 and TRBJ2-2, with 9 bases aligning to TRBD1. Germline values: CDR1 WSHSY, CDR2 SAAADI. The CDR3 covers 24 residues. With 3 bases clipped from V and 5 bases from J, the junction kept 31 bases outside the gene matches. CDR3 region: CASSDHSYLVYGTGRADRTGELFF. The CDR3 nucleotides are TGCGCCAGCAGTGATCATTCGTATTTGGTTTATGGGACAGGGCGTGCCGATAGGACCGGGGAGCTGTTTTTT.

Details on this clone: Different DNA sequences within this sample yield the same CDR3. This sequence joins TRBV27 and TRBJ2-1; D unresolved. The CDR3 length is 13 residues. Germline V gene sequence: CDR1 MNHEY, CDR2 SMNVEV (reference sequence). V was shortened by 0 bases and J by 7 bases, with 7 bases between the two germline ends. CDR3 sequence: CASSLSSRNEQFF. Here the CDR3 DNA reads TGTGCCAGCAGTTTATCTTCCCGGAATGAGCAGTTCTTC.

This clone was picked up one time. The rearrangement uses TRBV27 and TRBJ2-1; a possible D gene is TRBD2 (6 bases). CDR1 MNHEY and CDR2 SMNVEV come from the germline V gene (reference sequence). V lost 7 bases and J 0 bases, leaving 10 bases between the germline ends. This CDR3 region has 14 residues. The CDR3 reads CASKWGVSYNEQFF. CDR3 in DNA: TGTGCCAGCAAATGGGGGGTCTCCTACAATGAGCAGTTCTTC.

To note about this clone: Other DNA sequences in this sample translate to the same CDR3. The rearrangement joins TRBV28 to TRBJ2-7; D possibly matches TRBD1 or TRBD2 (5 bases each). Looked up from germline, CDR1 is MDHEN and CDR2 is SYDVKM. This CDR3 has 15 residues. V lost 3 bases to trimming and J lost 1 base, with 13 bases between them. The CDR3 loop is CASSLGQGDSYEQYF. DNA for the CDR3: TGTGCCAGCAGTTTGGGCCAGGGAGATTCCTACGAGCAGTACTTC. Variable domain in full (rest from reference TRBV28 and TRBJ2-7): DVKVTQSSRYLVKRTGEKVFLECVQDMDHENMFWYRQDPGLGLRLIYFSYDVKMKEKGDIPEGYSVSREKKERFSLILESASTNQTSMYLCASSLGQGDSYEQYFGPGTRLTVT.

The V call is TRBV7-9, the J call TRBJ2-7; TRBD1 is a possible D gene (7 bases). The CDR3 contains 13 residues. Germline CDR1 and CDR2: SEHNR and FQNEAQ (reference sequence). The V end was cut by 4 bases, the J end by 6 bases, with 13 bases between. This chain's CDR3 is CASSSTGEVEQYF. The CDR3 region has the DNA TGTGCCAGCAGCTCAACAGGGGAGGTCGAGCAGTACTTC.

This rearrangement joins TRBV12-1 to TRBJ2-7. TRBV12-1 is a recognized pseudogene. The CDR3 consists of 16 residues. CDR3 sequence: CAHILGDFWAFYEQYF. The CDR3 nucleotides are TGTGCCCATATCCTTGGCGACTTTTGGGCTTTCTACGAGCAGTACTTC.

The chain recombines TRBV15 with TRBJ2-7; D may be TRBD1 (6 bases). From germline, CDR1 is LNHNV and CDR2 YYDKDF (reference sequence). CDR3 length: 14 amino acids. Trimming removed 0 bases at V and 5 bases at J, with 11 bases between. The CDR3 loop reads CATSRDAGDHEQYF. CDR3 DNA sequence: TGTGCCACCAGCAGAGATGCAGGGGACCACGAGCAGTACTTC.

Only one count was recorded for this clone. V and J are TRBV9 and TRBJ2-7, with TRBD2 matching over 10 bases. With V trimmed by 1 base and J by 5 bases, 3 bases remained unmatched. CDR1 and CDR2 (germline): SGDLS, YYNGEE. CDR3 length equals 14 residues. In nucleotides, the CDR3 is TGTGCCAGCAGCGTAACTCTAGCGGGAGACGAGCAGTACTTC. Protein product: CASSVTLAGDEQYF.

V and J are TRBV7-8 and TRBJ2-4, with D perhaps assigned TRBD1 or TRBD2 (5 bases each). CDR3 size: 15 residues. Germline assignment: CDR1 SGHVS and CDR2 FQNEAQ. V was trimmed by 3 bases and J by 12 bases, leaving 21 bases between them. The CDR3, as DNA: TGTGCCAGCAGCTTCGACTCCCGGGGCTTGAGGAATCAGTACTTC. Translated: CASSFDSRGLRNQYF.

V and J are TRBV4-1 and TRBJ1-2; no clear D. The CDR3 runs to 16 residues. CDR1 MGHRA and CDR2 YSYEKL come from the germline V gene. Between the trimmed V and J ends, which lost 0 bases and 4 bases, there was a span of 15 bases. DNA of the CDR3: TGCGCCAGCAGCCAAGATTTTGACGTAGAACCCTATGGCTACACCTTC. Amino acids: CASSQDFDVEPYGYTF.

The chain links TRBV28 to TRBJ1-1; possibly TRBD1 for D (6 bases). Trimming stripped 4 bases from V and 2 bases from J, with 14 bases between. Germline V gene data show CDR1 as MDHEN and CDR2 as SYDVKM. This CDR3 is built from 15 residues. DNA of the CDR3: TGTGCCAGCAGTTCCGACAGGTTCCTAAACACTGAAGCTTTCTTT. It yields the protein CASSSDRFLNTEAFF.

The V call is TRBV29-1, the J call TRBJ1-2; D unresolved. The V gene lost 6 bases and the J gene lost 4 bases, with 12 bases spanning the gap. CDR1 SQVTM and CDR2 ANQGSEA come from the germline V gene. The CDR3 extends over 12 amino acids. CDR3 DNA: TGCAGCGTCAGCGGTACAGTCTATGGCTACACCTTC. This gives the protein CSVSGTVYGYTF.

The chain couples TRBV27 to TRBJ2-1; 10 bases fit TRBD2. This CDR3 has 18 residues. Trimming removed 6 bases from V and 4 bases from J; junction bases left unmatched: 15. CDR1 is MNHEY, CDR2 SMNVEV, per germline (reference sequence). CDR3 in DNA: TGTGCCAGCAGGTTGTATAGCGGGAGGCCGGGTGGATACAATGAGCAGTTCTTC. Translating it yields CASRLYSGRPGGYNEQFF.

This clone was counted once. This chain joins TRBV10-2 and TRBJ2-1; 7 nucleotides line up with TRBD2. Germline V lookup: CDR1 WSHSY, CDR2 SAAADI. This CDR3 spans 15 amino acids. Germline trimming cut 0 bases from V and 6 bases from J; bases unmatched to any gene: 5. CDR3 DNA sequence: TGCGCCAGCAGTGAGTCGAGACTAGCCGGCAATGAGCAGTTCTTC. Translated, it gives CASSESRLAGNEQFF.

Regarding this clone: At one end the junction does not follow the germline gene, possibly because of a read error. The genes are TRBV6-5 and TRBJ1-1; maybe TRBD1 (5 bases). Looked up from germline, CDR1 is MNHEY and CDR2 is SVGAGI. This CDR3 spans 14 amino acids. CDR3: CASSYFDSNTEAFF. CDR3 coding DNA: TGTGCCAGCAGCTACTTCGACAGCAACACTGAAGCTTTCTTT.

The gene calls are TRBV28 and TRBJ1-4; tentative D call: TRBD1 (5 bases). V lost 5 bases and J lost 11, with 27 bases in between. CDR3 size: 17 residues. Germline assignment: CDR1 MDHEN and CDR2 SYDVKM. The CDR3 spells CASSPLLLGDAGGKLFF. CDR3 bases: TGTGCCAGCAGTCCACTCCTATTGGGGGACGCTGGGGGGAAACTGTTTTTT.